This entry is about one TCR beta chain. Its specificity is not known. These data come from a study of CD8 T cells in Susac syndrome. General study findings and limits: The study's TCR sequencing and HLA analysis covered a relatively small number of individuals, and the study acknowledged this.

After extraction with the RNeasy kit, roughly 0.45 to 1 ug of the RNA was reverse transcribed using random hexamers. The immunoSEQ assay covered 54 Vbeta and 13 Jbeta segments for CDR3. TCRdb used MiXCR to reprocess the immunoSEQ multiplex PCR reads, holding one entry per CDR3 protein. Of roughly 200,000 distinct CDR3 sequences in the sample, around 96% are singletons; the top ten hold 0.08% to 0.11%. The sequenced target, TCR beta, came from blood CD8+ and CD4+ T cells. TEMRA cells underwent FACS enrichment and CD8+ and CD4+ T cells underwent negative isolation. Sample: CD4+ T cells from PBMCs. This TCR derives from a human donor in good health.

The CDR3 loop reads CASNTIPSRGLDDTQYF. CDR3 nucleotides: TGTGCCAGCAACACCATTCCCTCCAGGGGGCTTGACGATACGCAGTATTTT. The chain carries TRBV28 and TRBJ2-3, with 8 positions matching TRBD1. CDR3 length: 17 amino acids. The germline gives CDR1 MDHEN, CDR2 SYDVKM. With 7 bases clipped from V and 6 bases from J, the junction kept 18 bases outside the gene matches.